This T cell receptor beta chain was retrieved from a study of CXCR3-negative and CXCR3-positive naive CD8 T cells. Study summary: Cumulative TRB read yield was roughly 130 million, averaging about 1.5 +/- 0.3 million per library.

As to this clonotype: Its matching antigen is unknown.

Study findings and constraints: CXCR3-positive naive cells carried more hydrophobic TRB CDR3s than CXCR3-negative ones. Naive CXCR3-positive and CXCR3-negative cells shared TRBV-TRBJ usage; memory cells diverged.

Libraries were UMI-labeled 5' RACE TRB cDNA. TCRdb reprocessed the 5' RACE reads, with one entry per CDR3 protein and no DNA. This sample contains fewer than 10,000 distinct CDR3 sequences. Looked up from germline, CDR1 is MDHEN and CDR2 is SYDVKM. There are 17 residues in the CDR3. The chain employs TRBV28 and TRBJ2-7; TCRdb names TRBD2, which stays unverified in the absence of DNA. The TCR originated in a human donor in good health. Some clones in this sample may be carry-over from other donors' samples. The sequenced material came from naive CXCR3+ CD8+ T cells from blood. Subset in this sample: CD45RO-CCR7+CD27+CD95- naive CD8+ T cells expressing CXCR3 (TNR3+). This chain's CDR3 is CASRTWTSGKISYEQYF.